This TCR beta chain emerged from a study of shared clonotypes between healthy human individuals. Looked up from germline, CDR1 is SGHTA and CDR2 is FQGNSA. The CDR3 consists of 15 residues. V was cut by 5 bases and J by 7 bases, with 17 bases left in between. The genomic DNA of each subset was split evenly across several immunoSEQ plates. Libraries were prepared by immunoSEQ multiplex PCR; TCRdb keeps only in-frame clonotypes and omits some of them. The data contain some 980,000 clones, less than 85% of them singletons. The authors divided CD4+ cells into CD45RA+ naive and CD45RA-negative memory subsets. Notes on this clone: Its specificity is not known.

Whole-study results and caveats: The study found about 5% of naive CD4 clonotypes shared across several donors. On the whole, naive subsets had larger estimated richness than memory subsets had.

The gene calls are TRBV7-2 and TRBJ2-2, with D possibly matching TRBD2 (7 bases). The receptor was derived from a man aged 18-30 years in good health. What was sequenced was memory CD4+ T cells sorted from blood. Subset in this sample: CD45RA-negative fraction. The CDR3 DNA reads TGTGCCAGCAGCATCAGGACTAGAGGGGGCGGGGAGCTGTTTTTT. This gives the protein CASSIRTRGGGELFF.